A single TCR beta chain is shown here with its context. A much larger clone sits a single nucleotide away, making a read error possible. Three rounds of nested PCR, following a modified ARM-PCR protocol, produced the TCRbeta library. TCRdb itself ran the multiplex PCR reads through MiXCR, one entry per CDR3 protein. The sample includes 200,000 to 250,000 distinct CDR3 sequences, 70% to 75% of them seen just once. RNA was extracted from bulk tissue without any cell sorting. Between August and November 2014, newly diagnosed, chemotherapy-naive lung cancer patients underwent thoracic surgery in China. The source of the sample is a study of tumor and adjacent non-tumor tissue in lung cancer. The germline V gene has CDR1 MNHNS and CDR2 SASEGT. This CDR3 has 13 amino acids. Trimming removed 5 bases from V and 4 bases from J, with 11 bases in between.

V and J are TRBV6-1 and TRBJ1-1; D is possibly TRBD1 (5 bases). Material for sequencing was lung tumor tissue. The sequence was obtained from a man aged 55 to 70 with non-small cell lung cancer. The CDR3 coding sequence is TGTGCCAGCAGTCCCGGGGGTGCCACTGAAGCTTTCTTT. It encodes CASSPGGATEAFF.